Listed below are T cell receptor beta chains from one sample, sequenced in a study of early T cells in non-severe SARS-CoV-2 infection. TCRdb analysed the 5' RACE reads with MiXCR anew, one entry per CDR3 protein. The sample yields 65,000 to 70,000 distinct CDR3 sequences, 10% to 15% seen once. Sequenced input: whole blood. These receptors were collected from an adult who was a healthcare worker with PCR-confirmed SARS-CoV-2 infection or an uninfected control (not recorded which). The CDR3 runs from the conserved cysteine through the conserved F or W. The D gene is left open where the match is weak. Only part of the rows carry a size: once, few, many, or a class if the clone is expanded.

TRBV18,18,.,TRBD2,TRBJ2-3,TGTGCCAGCTCACCACCTGGTATAGCGGGGGGCGGCACAGATACGCAGTATTTT,CASSPPGIAGGGTDTQYF
TRBV7-8,13,few,.,TRBJ2-1,TGTGCCAGCACCATTGGGACCCCCAATGAGCAGTTCTTC,CASTIGTPNEQFF
TRBV12-3/TRBV12-4,14,.,TRBD1,TRBJ2-7,TGTGCCAGCAGTTTTAGGGGACAGGGCTACGAGCAGTACTTC,CASSFRGQGYEQYF
TRBV19,16,many,.,TRBJ2-3,TGTGCCAGTAGCGGCATAAGACAGGCCCAAGGAGATACGCAGTATTTT,CASSGIRQAQGDTQYF
TRBV12-3/TRBV12-4,13,.,.,TRBJ1-1,TGTGCCAGCAGTTTCGTAGGGAATTCTGAAGCTTTCTTT,CASSFVGNSEAFF
TRBV5-1,20,.,TRBD2,TRBJ2-1,TGCGCCAGCAGCGGAAAGGGACTAGCGGGGGGGCGTAGCTCCTACAATGAGCAGTTCTTC,CASSGKGLAGGRSSYNEQFF
TRBV4-1,13,.,.,TRBJ1-2,TGCGCCAGCAGCCAAGTCAGGGGCTATGGCTACACCTTC,CASSQVRGYGYTF
TRBV20-1,15,.,TRBD2,TRBJ2-3,TGCAGTGCTAGGCTAGCGGGGTCCCGCACAGATACGCAGTATTTT,CSARLAGSRTDTQYF
TRBV18,15,.,TRBD1,TRBJ2-7,TGTGCCAGCTCACCACCGGGACAGGGAGGCTACGAGCAGTACTTC,CASSPPGQGGYEQYF
TRBV7-9,13,.,.,TRBJ2-7,TGTGCCAGCAGCTTAGTATCCAACTACGAGCAGTACTTC,CASSLVSNYEQYF
TRBV5-4,12,many,TRBD1,TRBJ2-7,TGTGCCAGCAGCCGGGACAGTTACGAGCAGTACTTC,CASSRDSYEQYF
TRBV7-9,15,few,TRBD1,TRBJ1-2,TGTGCCAGCAGCTTAGCTGGGACAGCAAACTATGGCTACACCTTC,CASSLAGTANYGYTF
TRBV7-9,12,.,.,TRBJ2-2,TGTGCCAGCAGCTTAGAAGCCGGGGAGCTGTTTTTT,CASSLEAGELFF
TRBV18,17,many,.,TRBJ1-4,TGTGCCAGCTCACCTCTTCGGGCACAGGCAACTAATGAAAAACTGTTTTTT,CASSPLRAQATNEKLFF
TRBV6-2/TRBV6-3,13,few,.,TRBJ2-7,TGTGCCAGCAGGATACCTGGACCCTACGAGCAGTACTTC,CASRIPGPYEQYF
TRBV6-6,16,few,.,TRBJ2-3,TGTGCCAGCGGAGGGGGACCTCCCTCTAGCACAGATACGCAGTATTTT,CASGGGPPSSTDTQYF
TRBV19,15,.,.,TRBJ2-2,TGTGCCAGTCGCCTGATGGGTTTTCCAACCGGGGAGCTGTTTTTT,CASRLMGFPTGELFF
TRBV3-1,15,many,TRBD2,TRBJ2-5,TGTGCCAGCAGCCGACTAGCGGGGGGAAAAGAGACCCAGTACTTC,CASSRLAGGKETQYF